This entry concerns a single T cell receptor beta chain. The data originate from a study of blood T cell repertoires in COVID-19. Seattle patient enrollment occurred during active infection, with longitudinal follow-up thereafter. Generated by immunoSEQ multiplex PCR, the TCRdb table keeps only in-frame clones and is missing some. This sample has under 400,000 clones, with roughly 90% found just once. The length of the CDR3 is 13 residues. Germline lookup yields CDR1 MRHNA and CDR2 SNTAGT. Trimming took 4 bases from V and 5 from J, leaving 9 bases between them. V is TRBV6-4 and J is TRBJ1-5; no clear D gene. The sequenced sample consisted of peripheral blood. This TCR was recovered from a woman in her twenties or thirties with COVID-19, enrolled during active disease. The CDR3 spells CASSVEYHQPQHF. The CDR3 coding sequence is TGTGCCAGCAGTGTAGAGTATCATCAGCCCCAGCATTTT.